A selection of T cell receptor beta chains follows, all from one sample in a study of cytomegalovirus exposure and HLA in healthy donors. Data came from immunoSEQ multiplex PCR; TCRdb stores just in-frame clones and leaves some out. This sample has around 150,000 clones, with approximately 86% found just once. Sequenced: PBMCs. These receptor sequences come from a woman aged 18-29 years in good health and CMV-seropositive. Each CDR3 is given with its conserved first and last residue. The order of the fields is D gene, J gene, clone size, V gene, CDR3 protein, CDR3 DNA. A D gene is named only where the DNA matches it firmly. Not every row has a clone size; where given, it reads once, few, many or a size class.

d_call: .; j_call: TRBJ1-6; clone_size: once; v_call: TRBV7-3; cdr3_aa: CASSLTAVAYNSPLHF; cdr3_nt: TGTGCCAGCAGCTTAACGGCGGTCGCCTATAATTCACCCCTCCACTTT
d_call: TRBD1; j_call: TRBJ2-3; clone_size: .; v_call: TRBV5-6; cdr3_aa: CASSLVVRGPTDTQYF; cdr3_nt: TGTGCCAGCAGCTTGGTGGTCAGGGGGCCCACAGATACGCAGTATTTT
d_call: .; j_call: TRBJ2-7; clone_size: once; v_call: TRBV11-2; cdr3_aa: CASSSLARQYEQYF; cdr3_nt: TGTGCCAGCAGCTCTCTGGCGCGACAATACGAGCAGTACTTC
d_call: .; j_call: TRBJ2-3; clone_size: .; v_call: TRBV6-1; cdr3_aa: CASRGGAQGTDTQYF; cdr3_nt: TGTGCCAGCAGGGGGGGGGCCCAAGGAACAGATACGCAGTATTTT
d_call: .; j_call: TRBJ2-3; clone_size: .; v_call: TRBV7-8; cdr3_aa: CASSLAGHTDTQYF; cdr3_nt: TGTGCCAGCAGCTTAGCGGGCCACACAGATACGCAGTATTTT
d_call: TRBD1; j_call: TRBJ2-5; clone_size: .; v_call: TRBV5-4; cdr3_aa: CASSLGQGWETQYF; cdr3_nt: TGTGCCAGCAGCTTGGGACAGGGTTGGGAGACCCAGTACTTC
d_call: .; j_call: TRBJ1-1; clone_size: .; v_call: TRBV29-1; cdr3_aa: CSVEAGKGTEAFF; cdr3_nt: TGCAGCGTTGAAGCGGGAAAGGGCACTGAAGCTTTCTTT
d_call: TRBD2; j_call: TRBJ2-1; clone_size: .; v_call: TRBV5-1; cdr3_aa: CASSQGLASSYNEQFF; cdr3_nt: TGCGCCAGCAGCCAGGGACTAGCCAGCTCCTACAATGAGCAGTTCTTC
d_call: TRBD1; j_call: TRBJ1-3; clone_size: .; v_call: TRBV27; cdr3_aa: CASSRGQSPSSGNTIYF; cdr3_nt: TGTGCCAGCAGTAGGGGACAGAGTCCTTCCTCTGGAAACACCATATATTTT
d_call: TRBD1; j_call: TRBJ2-1; clone_size: .; v_call: TRBV6-5; cdr3_aa: CASSLARTGGHNEQFF; cdr3_nt: TGTGCCAGCAGTTTAGCCCGGACAGGGGGCCACAATGAGCAGTTCTTC
d_call: TRBD1; j_call: TRBJ1-1; clone_size: .; v_call: TRBV5-1; cdr3_aa: CASRRTGGSTEAFF; cdr3_nt: TGCGCCAGCAGAAGGACAGGGGGTAGCACTGAAGCTTTCTTT
d_call: .; j_call: TRBJ2-4; clone_size: .; v_call: TRBV18; cdr3_aa: CASSHSKNIQYF; cdr3_nt: TGTGCCAGCTCTCACTCCAAAAACATTCAGTACTTC
d_call: TRBD1; j_call: TRBJ1-2; clone_size: .; v_call: TRBV5-1; cdr3_aa: CASSLAWTGDGYTF; cdr3_nt: TGCGCCAGCAGCTTGGCTTGGACAGGGGATGGCTACACCTTC
d_call: TRBD1; j_call: TRBJ1-2; clone_size: .; v_call: TRBV5-4; cdr3_aa: CASSYRDRGNGYTF; cdr3_nt: TGTGCCAGCAGCTACCGGGACAGGGGCAATGGCTACACCTTC
d_call: TRBD2; j_call: TRBJ2-7; clone_size: .; v_call: TRBV27; cdr3_aa: CASSPPRGLAGDEQYF; cdr3_nt: TGTGCCAGCAGTCCCCCCCGGGGGCTAGCGGGAGACGAGCAGTACTTC
d_call: TRBD2; j_call: TRBJ2-3; clone_size: .; v_call: TRBV7-9; cdr3_aa: CASSSIAGRGDTQYF; cdr3_nt: TGTGCCAGCAGCTCGATAGCGGGACGGGGGGATACGCAGTATTTT
d_call: .; j_call: TRBJ2-3; clone_size: .; v_call: TRBV10-2; cdr3_aa: CASRDMHTDTQYF; cdr3_nt: TGCGCCAGCAGAGACATGCACACAGATACGCAGTATTTT
d_call: .; j_call: TRBJ2-3; clone_size: .; v_call: TRBV5-1; cdr3_aa: CASSAYSPQTDTQYF; cdr3_nt: TGCGCCAGCAGCGCTTACAGCCCTCAGACAGATACGCAGTATTTT
d_call: TRBD1; j_call: TRBJ1-6; clone_size: few; v_call: TRBV30; cdr3_aa: CAWVGTENSPLHF; cdr3_nt: TGTGCCTGGGTGGGGACAGAGAATTCACCCCTCCACTTT
d_call: .; j_call: TRBJ2-7; clone_size: .; v_call: TRBV7-9; cdr3_aa: CASSFSPPRYEQYF; cdr3_nt: TGTGCCAGCAGCTTTTCCCCCCCGCGCTACGAGCAGTACTTC
d_call: .; j_call: TRBJ2-1; clone_size: .; v_call: TRBV5-1; cdr3_aa: CASSLVQGEYNEQFF; cdr3_nt: TGCGCCAGCAGCTTGGTACAGGGAGAATACAATGAGCAGTTCTTC
d_call: .; j_call: TRBJ2-3; clone_size: .; v_call: TRBV7-3; cdr3_aa: CASSPWVLGGPDTQYF; cdr3_nt: TGTGCCAGCAGCCCCTGGGTCCTCGGGGGGCCAGATACGCAGTATTTT
d_call: TRBD2; j_call: TRBJ2-1; clone_size: .; v_call: TRBV2; cdr3_aa: CASSEGTSGYYNEQFF; cdr3_nt: TGTGCCAGCAGTGAAGGGACTAGCGGTTATTACAATGAGCAGTTCTTC
d_call: TRBD1; j_call: TRBJ1-6; clone_size: .; v_call: TRBV5-1; cdr3_aa: CASSFQGASNSPLHF; cdr3_nt: TGCGCCAGCAGCTTCCAGGGGGCATCTAATTCACCCCTCCACTTT
d_call: TRBD1; j_call: TRBJ1-2; clone_size: .; v_call: TRBV7-2; cdr3_aa: CASSSRDRGPGYTF; cdr3_nt: TGTGCCAGCAGCTCCAGGGACAGGGGCCCTGGCTACACCTTC
d_call: .; j_call: TRBJ1-3; clone_size: .; v_call: TRBV11-1; cdr3_aa: CASSTTGLGGNTIYF; cdr3_nt: TGTGCCAGCAGCACTACAGGGCTCGGAGGAAACACCATATATTTT
d_call: TRBD1; j_call: TRBJ1-2; clone_size: .; v_call: TRBV28; cdr3_aa: CASSGDRAHGYTF; cdr3_nt: TGTGCCAGCAGTGGCGACAGGGCTCATGGCTACACCTTC
d_call: .; j_call: TRBJ2-2; clone_size: .; v_call: TRBV5-1; cdr3_aa: CASSYGGARRTGELFF; cdr3_nt: TGCGCCAGCAGTTACGGCGGGGCCCGAAGGACCGGGGAGCTGTTTTTT